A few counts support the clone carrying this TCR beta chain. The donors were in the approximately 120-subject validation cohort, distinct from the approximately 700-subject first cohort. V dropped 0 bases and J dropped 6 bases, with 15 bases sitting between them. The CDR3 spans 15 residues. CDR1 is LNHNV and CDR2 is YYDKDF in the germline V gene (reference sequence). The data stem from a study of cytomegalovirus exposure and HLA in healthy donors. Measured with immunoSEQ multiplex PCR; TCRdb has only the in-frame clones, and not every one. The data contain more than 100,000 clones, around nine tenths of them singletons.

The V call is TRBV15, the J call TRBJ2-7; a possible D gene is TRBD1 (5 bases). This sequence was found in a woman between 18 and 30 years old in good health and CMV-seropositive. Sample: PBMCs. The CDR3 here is CATSRESDIPAEQYF. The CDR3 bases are TGTGCCACCAGCAGAGAGTCGGACATACCGGCCGAGCAGTACTTC.